This T cell receptor beta chain was sequenced in a study of human T cells and chemical hapten exposure. Whole-study context: Chiefly female patients presented with alopecia areata, totalis or universalis.

The germline gives CDR1 MNHEY, CDR2 SVGAGI. The length of the CDR3 is 14 residues. Trimming shortened V by 4 bases and J by 4 bases, and 13 bases separated the two germline ends. Time point in this sample: patch test 1, 2 weeks after DPC sensitization. As to treatment: therapeutic diphenylcyclopropenone sensitization with weekly scalp DPC. Ahead of applying each patch test, blood was sampled. Study results and limitations: As patch test score rose, PT1 expanded TCR counts tended to rise as well.

A few counts support this clonotype. Its target is unknown. In the source study's methods: Individual samples carried between roughly 23,224 and 700,000 TCRs, with 85,000 to 100,000 as the median. TCRdb reprocessed the RACE reads with MiXCR, giving one entry per CDR3 protein. The V and J calls, along with clone size, are taken from TCRdb and not from the paper's own processing. The sample shows around 380,000 distinct CDR3 sequences, about 4.4% of them seen only once. The sample was whole blood, taken in connection with sensitization to the hapten diphenylcyclopropenone (DPC). The clonotype was recovered from a woman between 45 and 60 years old with alopecia areata. Some clones in this sample may be carry-over from other donors' samples. The rearrangement uses TRBV6-5 and TRBJ1-1; D not certain. The CDR3 DNA sequence: TGTGCCAGCAGTTTGACACCGAGGAGCACTGAAGCTTTCTTT. As protein: CASSLTPRSTEAFF.